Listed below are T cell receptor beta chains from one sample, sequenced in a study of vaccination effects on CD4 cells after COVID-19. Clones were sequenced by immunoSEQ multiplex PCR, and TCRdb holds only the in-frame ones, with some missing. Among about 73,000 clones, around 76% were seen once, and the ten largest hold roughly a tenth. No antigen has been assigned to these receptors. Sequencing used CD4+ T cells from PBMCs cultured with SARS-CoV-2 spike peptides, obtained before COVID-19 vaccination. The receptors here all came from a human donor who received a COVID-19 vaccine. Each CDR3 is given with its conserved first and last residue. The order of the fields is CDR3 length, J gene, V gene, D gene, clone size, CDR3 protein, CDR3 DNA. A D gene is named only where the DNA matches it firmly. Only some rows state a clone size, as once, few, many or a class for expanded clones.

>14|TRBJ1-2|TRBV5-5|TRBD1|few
CASSRTGLDYGYTF
TGTGCCAGCAGCAGGACAGGGTTGGACTATGGCTACACCTTC
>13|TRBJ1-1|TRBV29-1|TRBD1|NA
CSVLRTGGTEAFF
TGCAGCGTCCTCAGGACAGGGGGAACTGAAGCTTTCTTT
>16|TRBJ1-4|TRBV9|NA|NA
CASSPRPQGANEKLFF
TGTGCCAGCAGCCCCCGGCCCCAGGGTGCTAATGAAAAACTGTTTTTT
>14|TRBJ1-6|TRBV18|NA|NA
CASSLGQSGPALHF
TGTGCCAGCTCACTCGGGCAGTCGGGGCCCGCCCTCCACTTT
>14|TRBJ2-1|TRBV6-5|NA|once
CASSYSGNYNEQFF
TGTGCCAGCAGTTATAGCGGAAATTACAATGAGCAGTTCTTC
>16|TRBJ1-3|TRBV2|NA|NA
CASSEGDILPGNTIYF
TGTGCCAGCAGTGAAGGGGACATACTCCCTGGAAACACCATATATTTT
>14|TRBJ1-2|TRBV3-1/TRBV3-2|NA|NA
CASSRLGGIGGYTF
TGTGCCAGCAGCCGCCTAGGGGGAATTGGTGGCTACACCTTC
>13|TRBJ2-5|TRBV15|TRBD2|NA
CATRIAGSETQYF
TGTGCCACCAGGATAGCGGGCTCAGAGACCCAGTACTTC
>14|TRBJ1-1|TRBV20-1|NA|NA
CSASKTDRNTEAFF
TGCAGTGCTAGTAAGACGGACAGGAACACTGAAGCTTTCTTT
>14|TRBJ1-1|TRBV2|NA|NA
CASSNRGAVTEAFF
TGTGCCAGCAGTAATCGGGGAGCGGTGACTGAAGCTTTCTTT
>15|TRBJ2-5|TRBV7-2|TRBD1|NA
CASSMSGQGGETQYF
TGTGCCAGCAGCATGTCCGGACAGGGGGGAGAGACCCAGTACTTC
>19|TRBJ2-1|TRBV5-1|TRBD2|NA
CASSLVSDSVAGAHNEQFF
TGCGCCAGCAGCTTGGTTTCTGACAGCGTAGCGGGGGCCCACAATGAGCAGTTCTTC
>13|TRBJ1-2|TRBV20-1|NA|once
CSASGGISYGYTF
TGCAGTGCTAGTGGGGGGATTAGCTATGGCTACACCTTC
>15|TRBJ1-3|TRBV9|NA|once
CASSEGTVSGNTIYF
TGTGCCAGCAGCGAGGGGACGGTCTCTGGAAACACCATATATTTT
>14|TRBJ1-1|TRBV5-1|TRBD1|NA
CASSRGQGAPEAFF
TGCGCCAGCAGCAGGGGACAGGGGGCGCCTGAAGCTTTCTTT
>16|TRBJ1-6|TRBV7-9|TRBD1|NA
CASSPGQGIPNSPLHF
TGTGCCAGCAGCCCGGGACAGGGAATCCCTAATTCACCCCTCCACTTT
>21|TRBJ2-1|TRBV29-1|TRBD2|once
CSVEDPLGTSGGYSSYNEQFF
TGCAGCGTTGAAGATCCTTTAGGGACTAGCGGGGGGTATAGCTCCTACAATGAGCAGTTCTTC
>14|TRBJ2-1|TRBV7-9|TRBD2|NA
CASSLAGTKNEQFF
TGTGCCAGCAGCTTAGCGGGGACTAAGAATGAGCAGTTCTTC
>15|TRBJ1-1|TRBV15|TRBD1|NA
CATSRGGQQNTEAFF
TGTGCCACCAGCAGGGGGGGACAGCAAAACACTGAAGCTTTCTTT
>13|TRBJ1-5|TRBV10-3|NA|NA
CAISAGDNQPQHF
TGTGCCATCAGTGCAGGGGACAATCAGCCCCAGCATTTT
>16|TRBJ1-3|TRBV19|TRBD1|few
CASSSLRTGIRNTIYF
TGTGCCAGTAGTAGCCTAAGGACAGGAATCCGAAACACCATATATTTT
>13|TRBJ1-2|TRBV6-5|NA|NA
CASKAAALLGYTF
TGTGCCAGCAAAGCGGCGGCGCTTCTTGGCTACACCTTC
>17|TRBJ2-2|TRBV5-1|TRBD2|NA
CASSFGTSGVNTGELFF
TGCGCCAGCAGCTTTGGGACTAGCGGGGTGAACACCGGGGAGCTGTTTTTT